This TCR beta chain derives from a study of cytomegalovirus exposure and HLA in healthy donors. Study outcomes and limitations: In vitro work confirmed that a few CMV-associated chains recognize CMV antigens. TCR beta sequences reportedly predicted the HLA-A and HLA-B alleles of most subjects accurately. Reportedly, fewer N-insertions than the 666-donor mean appeared in an Asian-associated ancestry cluster in a later analysis.

Per germline, CDR1 MNHEY and CDR2 SMNVEV (reference sequence). Trimming cost V 3 bases and J 2 bases; bases outside gene matches: 6. This CDR3 spans 15 amino acids. Regarding this clone: Its antigen remains unknown.

A multiplex PCR was run with 60 Vbeta primers and 13 Jbeta primers. The data were produced by immunoSEQ multiplex PCR, yet TCRdb's version contains in-frame clones alone and is incomplete. The clone table shows some 130,000 clones, with the ten largest holding approximately 1.6%. The sequenced sample consisted of PBMCs. The V call is TRBV27, the J call TRBJ1-1; 7 nucleotides line up with TRBD1. The receptor comes from a man in his late teens or twenties in good health and CMV-seronegative. CDR3 coding DNA: TGTGCCAGCAGTTTGGGATGGGACAGAAACACTGAAGCTTTCTTT. Amino acids: CASSLGWDRNTEAFF.